A single sample gave rise to the 13 T cell receptor beta chains below, sequenced in a study of response to subunit inactivated influenza vaccine listed by TCRdb under 2018. To prepare the library, RT-PCR was applied. Sequencing relied on an Illumina HiSeq 2500. TCRdb trimmed public reads at Q25 via fastp, called clones via MiXCR and kept in-frame beta chains. Each CDR3 protein gets just one entry, which takes the most common genes and DNA from the rows behind it. Present in this sample are about 700,000 distinct CDR3 sequences, approximately 14% of which were seen just once. The ten largest clonotypes hold 7.5% to 8% of the sample. Source: PBMCs from blood, taken around two weeks before vaccination. The source is a man aged 45-60 years who received an inactivated influenza vaccine. Donor details come from another sample of the same person, matched by shared clones.

The sample holds many counts of this clonotype. The gene calls are TRBV11-2 and TRBJ2-3; D unclear. V lost 3 bases to trimming and J lost 0 bases, with 10 bases between them. The germline gives CDR1 SGHAT, CDR2 FQNNGV. The CDR3 is 15 amino acids. The CDR3 loop reads CASSFFVGSTDTQYF. The CDR3 DNA reads TGTGCCAGCAGCTTTTTCGTGGGGAGCACAGATACGCAGTATTTT.

This clonotype was recorded at least ten times. The chain joins TRBV12-3 or TRBV12-4 to TRBJ1-5; TRBD1 matches 8 bases. The trim removed 6 bases at V and 6 bases at J, leaving 7 bases unmatched. CDR3 length equals 14 residues. CDR3 protein: CASRGAGGSQPQHF. The DNA of the CDR3 is TGTGCCAGCAGGGGCGCAGGGGGCTCTCAGCCCCAGCATTTT.

This clonotype was recorded at least ten times. This chain links TRBV4-2 with TRBJ2-5, with 7 bases lining up with TRBD1. In germline, CDR1 is LGHNA, CDR2 YNFKEQ. V shed 0 bases, J shed 7 bases, and the junction held 11 bases outside the gene matches. The CDR3 contains 16 residues. CDR3 DNA sequence: TGTGCCAGCAGCCAAGATAGAGCGACAGGGAGAACGACCCAGTACTTC. Translating gives CASSQDRATGRTTQYF.

This clonotype has just a few counts. This chain uses TRBV4-3 with TRBJ2-1, with 12 bases fitting TRBD2. Germline V gene data show CDR1 as LGHNA and CDR2 as YSLEER. This CDR3 is built from 18 residues. V trimming: 4 bases; J trimming: 5 bases; junction bases outside the gene matches: 12. CDR3 in DNA: TGCGCCAGCAGCCCCCGACTAGCGGGAGTGTCTTTGGACAATGAGCAGTTCTTC. Amino acids: CASSPRLAGVSLDNEQFF.

This clonotype was seen a handful of times. V is TRBV5-1 and J is TRBJ1-4; no clear D gene. Germline CDR1 is SGHRS and CDR2 is YFSETQ. V lost 0 bases to trimming and J lost 7 bases, with 7 bases between them. The CDR3 contains 13 residues. The CDR3 is CASSLEPIEKLFF. Written as DNA, the CDR3 is TGCGCCAGCAGCTTGGAACCGATTGAAAAACTGTTTTTT. Full variable domain (remainder filled in from reference TRBV5-1 and TRBJ1-4): KAGVTQTPRYLIKTRGQQVTLSCSPISGHRSVSWYQQTPGQGLQFLFEYFSETQRNKGNFPGRFSGRQFSNSRSEMNVSTLELGDSALYLCASSLEPIEKLFFGSGTQLSVL.

The chain links TRBV2 to TRBJ1-2, with TRBD1 matching 7 bases. Per the germline V gene, CDR1 is SNHLY and CDR2 is FYNNEI. This CDR3 spans 15 amino acids. The ends lost 5 bases at V and 1 base at J; junction bases unmatched: 7. CDR3 residues: CASSIQGILNYGYTF. The CDR3 DNA follows: TGTGCCAGCAGTATACAGGGGATTCTTAACTATGGCTACACCTTC.

This clonotype was observed a few times. The chain combines TRBV11-2 with TRBJ2-5; possibly TRBD1 or TRBD2 for D (7 bases each). This CDR3 has 14 residues. CDR1 and CDR2 (germline): SGHAT, FQNNGV. Trimming shortened V by 7 bases and J by 3 bases, and 15 bases separated the two germline ends. In DNA form, the CDR3 reads TGTGCCAGCAAAACCGCAGGGGGGGAAGAGACCCAGTACTTC. This encodes CASKTAGGEETQYF.

There are a few counts of this clonotype. The chain links TRBV4-1 to TRBJ2-5; the match to TRBD2 covers 8 bases. Germline lookup yields CDR1 MGHRA and CDR2 YSYEKL. V was pared by 1 base and J by 7 bases, with 11 bases of the junction left unmatched. The CDR3 extends over 16 amino acids. CDR3 sequence: CASSQGLTGGVRTQYF. CDR3 nucleotides: TGCGCCAGCAGCCAAGGCTTAACGGGGGGGGTAAGGACCCAGTACTTC.

The rearrangement uses TRBV5-1 and TRBJ1-5; no clear D. The CDR3 is 15 residues long. V gave up 0 bases and J gave up 2 bases, with 9 bases separating them. Germline values: CDR1 SGHRS, CDR2 YFSETQ. The CDR3 region is CASSLAGLGNQPQHF. CDR3 DNA: TGCGCCAGCAGCTTGGCTGGGCTCGGCAATCAGCCCCAGCATTTT.

The chain recombines TRBV9 with TRBJ2-2; TRBD2 aligns across 10 bases. Germline loops: CDR1 SGDLS, CDR2 YYNGEE. The CDR3 runs 15 residues. The ends lost 4 bases at V and 4 bases at J; junction bases unmatched: 4. The CDR3 DNA sequence: TGTGCCAGCAGCACAAGCGGGGGGGTCACCGGGGAGCTGTTTTTT. Translating it yields CASSTSGGVTGELFF.

This clonotype was picked up a small number of times. The chain carries TRBV5-6 and TRBJ2-7; D gene uncertain. CDR1 is SGHDT, CDR2 YYEEEE, per germline. This CDR3 has 16 residues. Trimming pared 4 bases from V and 7 bases from J, leaving 24 bases between. The CDR3 spells CASSPRRQTQAYEQYF. The CDR3 nucleotides read TGTGCCAGCAGCCCTAGGCGGCAAACCCAGGCGTATGAGCAGTACTTC.

This clonotype was recorded at least ten times. This chain links TRBV7-9 with TRBJ2-3; D perhaps matches TRBD1 (5 bases). The CDR3 has 17 residues. Germline values: CDR1 SEHNR, CDR2 FQNEAQ (reference sequence). With 5 bases removed from V and 5 bases from J, the gap between germline ends came to 23 bases. In DNA, the CDR3 is TGTGCCAGCAGCCCAACCCATGGGCAGGGAACGAGAGATACGCAGTATTTT. This translates into CASSPTHGQGTRDTQYF.

Only a few counts were recorded for this clonotype. This sequence joins TRBV5-1 and TRBJ2-5; possible D gene TRBD1, 6 bases. The CDR3 extends over 14 amino acids. The germline V gene encodes CDR1 SGHRS and CDR2 YFSETQ. V lost 4 bases to trimming and J lost 0 bases, with 10 bases between them. This CDR3 reads CASSRRDNQETQYF. Here the CDR3 DNA reads TGCGCCAGCAGCCGCCGGGACAACCAAGAGACCCAGTACTTC.